This T cell receptor (beta chain) came from a study of Graves' ophthalmopathy and Graves' hyperthyroidism (dated 2018 in TCRdb). Turning to the overall study: Hyperthyroidism was defined as stable when no progression to ophthalmopathy occurred within 18 months of follow-up. In total, around 130 blood samples were TCR-sequenced: 40 to 45 ophthalmopathy, approximately 75 hyperthyroidism and approximately 17 hyperthyroidism-to-ophthalmopathy patients. TCR beta repertoire signatures were used to distinguish Graves' ophthalmopathy from Graves' hyperthyroidism and to predict progression to ophthalmopathy. For independent validation, a separate cohort was made up of 18 to 20 hyperthyroidism patients plus 17 patients who later progressed from hyperthyroidism to ophthalmopathy. Once sampling was done, hyperthyroidism patients were given methimazole at a starting dose of 30 mg daily, while ophthalmopathy patients were given high-dose intravenous methylprednisolone. To explore V-J signatures that separate ophthalmopathy from hyperthyroidism, a discovery set of about a hundred patients was enrolled, consisting of 40 to 45 with ophthalmopathy and some 56 with stable hyperthyroidism. T-cell repertoires of thyroid tissue and blood were compared in 5 or 6 hyperthyroidism patients. Here is what the overall study found, with its caveats: In validation, the model predicted ophthalmopathy progression with 70.59% sensitivity and about 73% specificity; some 13 predicted patients were CT-confirmed with GO in a median of approximately 6.2 months. No statistical method was used to set the sample size in advance, and the investigators knew which group each participant was assigned to. Most expanded thyroid clonotypes with a frequency above 0.001 also appeared in blood, which suggests that blood repertoires may reflect the immune response in the thyroid. Ophthalmopathy was separated from stable hyperthyroidism by the 13-signature model with just under 90% sensitivity and roughly 82% specificity in cross-validation and with 80%/75% in the test set.

There are 12 amino acids in the CDR3, from cysteine to phenylalanine inclusive. The read is trimmed to its CDR3 DNA, 36 bases read in frame from base 1. Reading the germline V gene gives CDR1 SQVTM and CDR2 ANQGSEA. The hyperthyroidism patients were 18 to 65 years old and newly diagnosed, with a disease duration of less than 2 months. Patients were excluded if they had other autoimmune diseases, uncontrolled infections, pregnancy or lactation. Diagnosis relied on clinical symptoms, serum thyroxine, TRAb, thyroid ultrasound and orbital computed tomography. Trizol reagent was used to extract the total RNA, and its quality was then checked on an Agilent 2100 Bioanalyzer. This clonotype was detected many times. It lacks a known antigen. No per-base quality is available; no much larger clone lies one base away. TCR beta CDR3 regions were amplified from RNA transcripts for repertoire sequencing. A first-round RT-PCR used HTBI primers with the Qiagen OneStep RT-PCR kit, followed by a second-round multiplex PCR, size selection and purification. Sequencing of the libraries was carried out on an Illumina HiSeq2000 in paired-end mode with 100 bp reads. Processing in the source paper ran as follows. SOAPnuke was used to process the reads, throwing out any read that had adapters, had uncalled bases, had a mean Phred below 15, or lacked an exact constant-primer or identifier match. High-quality paired reads were merged with COPE v1.2.5. Clonotypes were defined as unique nucleotide sequences and were aligned to IMGT TRB V, D and J references using MiTCR v1.1. The analysis was limited to V-J combinations with a frequency above 0.0001, which together covered just over 98% of the repertoires. A TCR clonal expansion and chaos score per V-J combination was defined as the ratio of F50 clonal expansion to chaos observed in the TCRdist matrix. Welch's t-statistics and random forest were used to reduce features to about a dozen V-J combinations, which were fed into a naive Bayes classifier. The similarity between thyroid and blood repertoires was quantified using the Morisita-Horn index. TCRdb passed the public sequencing reads through fastp at Q25 and MiXCR, retaining productive beta sequences. Each record represents a unique CDR3 protein, reported with the most common genes and DNA among its rows. These V and J calls originate from TCRdb's pipeline instead of the authors' own analysis. The sample contains 900,000 to 1,200,000 distinct CDR3 sequences, about two fifths of them found a single time. Clones ranked in the top ten supply roughly 10% of the sample.

Sequencing was done on a sample of peripheral blood or thyroid tissue (not recorded which). The clonotype was recovered from an adult man with Graves' hyperthyroidism. The chain links TRBV29-1 with TRBJ2-5, with the D segment possibly TRBD1 or TRBD2, each aligning over 5 bases. The CDR3 region: CRAGTGQETQYF. At the DNA level, the sequence is TGCAGAGCTGGGACGGGACAAGAGACCCAGTACTTC.